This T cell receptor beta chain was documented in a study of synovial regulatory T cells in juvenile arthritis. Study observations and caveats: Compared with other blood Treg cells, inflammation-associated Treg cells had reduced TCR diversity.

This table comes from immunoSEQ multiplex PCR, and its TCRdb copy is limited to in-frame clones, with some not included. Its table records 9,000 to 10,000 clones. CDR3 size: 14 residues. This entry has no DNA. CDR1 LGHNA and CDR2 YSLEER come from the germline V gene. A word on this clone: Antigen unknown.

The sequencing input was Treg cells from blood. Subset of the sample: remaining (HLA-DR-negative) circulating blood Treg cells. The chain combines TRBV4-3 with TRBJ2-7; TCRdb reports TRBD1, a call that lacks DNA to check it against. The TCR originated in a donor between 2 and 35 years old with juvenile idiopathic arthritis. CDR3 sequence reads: CASSQEHSFYEQYF.